This T cell receptor (beta chain) was recovered during a study of early T cells in non-severe SARS-CoV-2 infection. On the study more broadly: Alpha and beta chains were unpaired, from unsorted whole-blood bulk RNA.

Unique molecular identifiers were attached to individual cDNA molecules. Via MiXCR, TCRdb re-called the 5' RACE reads, giving one row per CDR3 protein. The sample gives tens of thousands of distinct CDR3 sequences, approximately 6.5% of which show up once; around 20% is in the top ten. Findings of the study overall: Reliance on VDJdb matching favored anti-spike CD8 responses; private and CD4 specificities were missed.

The CDR3 runs to 12 residues. In germline, CDR1 is SQVTM, CDR2 ANQGSEA. Trimming took 6 bases from V and 5 from J; bases not matched to a gene: 3. Details on this clonotype: No antigen is known for it.

Sample: whole blood, taken at baseline. This sequence originates from an adult who was a healthcare worker with PCR-confirmed SARS-CoV-2 infection or an uninfected control (not recorded which). The chain joins TRBV29-1 to TRBJ2-2; 7 nucleotides align to TRBD1. The CDR3 nucleotides are TGCAGCGTGACAGGGTATACCGGGGAGCTGTTTTTT. This gives the protein CSVTGYTGELFF.